This entry is about one T cell receptor (beta chain). Its matching antigen is unknown. Other DNA sequences in this sample translate to the same CDR3. The sample comes from a study of shared clonotypes between healthy human individuals. Points from the study as a whole: Compared with memory subsets, naive subsets generally had larger estimated richness. Only blood was sampled, and tissue TCR repertoires likely differ from blood ones.

Into CD45RA+ naive and CD45RA-negative memory subsets, the CD4+ cells were split. Measured with immunoSEQ multiplex PCR; TCRdb has only the in-frame clones, and not every one. The sample shows 1.4 million or so clones, 97% to 99% of them seen only once. The material sequenced was naive CD4+ T cells sorted from blood. The subset here: CD45RA+ positively selected. The TCR was taken from a man aged 30-40 years in good health.

The CDR3 spells CASSVDGGSGNTIYF. The CDR3 DNA reads TGTGCCAGCAGCGTAGATGGAGGGTCAGGAAACACCATATATTTT. The chain uses TRBV9 and TRBJ1-3, with D uncertain. The length of the CDR3 is 15 residues. From germline, CDR1 is SGDLS and CDR2 YYNGEE. Trimming pared 0 bases from V and 4 bases from J, leaving 11 bases between.